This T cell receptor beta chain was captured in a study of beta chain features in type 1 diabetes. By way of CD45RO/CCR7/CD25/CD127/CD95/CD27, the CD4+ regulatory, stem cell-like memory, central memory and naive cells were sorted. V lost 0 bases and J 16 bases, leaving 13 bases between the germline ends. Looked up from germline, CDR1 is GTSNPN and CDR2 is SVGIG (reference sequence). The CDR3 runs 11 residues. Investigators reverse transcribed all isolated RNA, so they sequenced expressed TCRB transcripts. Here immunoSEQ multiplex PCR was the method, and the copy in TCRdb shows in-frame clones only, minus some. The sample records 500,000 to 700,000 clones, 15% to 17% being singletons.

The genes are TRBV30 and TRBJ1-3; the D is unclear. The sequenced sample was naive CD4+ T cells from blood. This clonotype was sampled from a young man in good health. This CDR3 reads CAWSVGGNPYF. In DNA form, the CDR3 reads TGTGCCTGGAGTGTAGGTGGGAACCCTTATTTT.